This is a list of T cell receptor beta chains from one sample in a study of cytotoxic CD8 clonotypes in ibrutinib-treated CLL. Method: immunoSEQ multiplex PCR; TCRdb's copy keeps in-frame clones and lacks some. The table lists a few hundred thousand clones, under 80% of them singletons. This material consisted of PBMCs, taken after 24 months of ibrutinib treatment. These receptors were obtained from a human donor with chronic lymphocytic leukemia. Both conserved end residues are part of each CDR3. The D gene is left open where the match is weak. Size is stated for part of the rows, as once, few or many counts, or as a class when the clone is expanded.

size	V	J	D	DNA	CDR3
NA	TRBV19	TRBJ2-3	NA	TGTGCCAGTAGTACCCGCAATGGGAGGCCCACAGATACGCAGTATTTT	CASSTRNGRPTDTQYF
NA	TRBV30	TRBJ2-5	NA	TGTGCCTGGCGACCTGATGGAGAGACCCAGTACTTC	CAWRPDGETQYF
NA	TRBV7-2	TRBJ2-5	TRBD2	TGTGCCAGCAGCGCCGGGGGGTGGGAGACCCAGTACTTC	CASSAGGWETQYF
few	TRBV7-2	TRBJ1-5	NA	TGTGCCAGCAGCCCAGATAGCAATCAGCCCCAGCATTTT	CASSPDSNQPQHF
NA	TRBV28	TRBJ2-7	NA	TGTGCCAGCAGTCCCTCTCCGTGGGGCTCCTACGAGCAGTACTTC	CASSPSPWGSYEQYF
NA	TRBV10-1	TRBJ1-1	NA	TGCGCCAGCACCGCAGGGCACGGGACTGAAGCTTTCTTT	CASTAGHGTEAFF
NA	TRBV11-1	TRBJ2-2	NA	TGTGCCAGCGGTTCAGGGAAGGGCACCGGGGAGCTGTTTTTT	CASGSGKGTGELFF
NA	TRBV15	TRBJ1-2	NA	TGTGCCACCAGCACCTCAGGACACGCCGCCTACACCTTC	CATSTSGHAAYTF
few	TRBV7-3	TRBJ2-2	NA	TGTGCCAGCAGCTGGGAAAACACCGGGGAGCTGTTTTTT	CASSWENTGELFF
NA	TRBV28	TRBJ2-3	NA	TGTGCCAGCAGTTACCCCCCCACTCTTAGCACAGATACGCAGTATTTT	CASSYPPTLSTDTQYF
NA	TRBV19	TRBJ2-1	NA	TGTGCCAGTAGTAGAACCGGGACTGGCAATGAGCAGTTCTTC	CASSRTGTGNEQFF
NA	TRBV2	TRBJ2-2	NA	TGTGCCAGCAGTGGAAGCGGGGAGCTGTTTTTT	CASSGSGELFF
NA	TRBV27	TRBJ2-3	NA	TGTGCCAGCCGATTTTCTGGGGATACGCAGTATTTT	CASRFSGDTQYF
NA	TRBV13	TRBJ2-7	TRBD1	TGTGCCAGCAGCTTGAGACAGGGGGCCTACGAGCAGTACTTC	CASSLRQGAYEQYF
NA	TRBV29-1	TRBJ2-1	TRBD2	TGCAGCGTTGGTCACATAGCGGGAGGGGATTCCTACAATGAGCAGTTCTTC	CSVGHIAGGDSYNEQFF
NA	TRBV29-1	TRBJ2-7	NA	TGCAGCGTTTCATGGGGTTTTTACGAGCAGTACTTC	CSVSWGFYEQYF
NA	TRBV19	TRBJ2-6	NA	TGTGCCAGTTCACCAACCGGAGGCGGGGCCAACGTCCTGACTTTC	CASSPTGGGANVLTF
once	TRBV19	TRBJ2-1	NA	TGTGCCAGTAGTTTATCTTTAGCGTTGAGCTCCTACAATGAGCAGTTCTTC	CASSLSLALSSYNEQFF
NA	TRBV9	TRBJ2-1	NA	TGTGCCAGCAGCGTAGCCGCGGACTCCTCTGGAACCTACAATGAGCAGTTCTTC	CASSVAADSSGTYNEQFF
NA	TRBV7-3	TRBJ2-1	TRBD2	TGTGCCAGCAGCTTAGGCCGGGAGGTGGATGAGCAGTTCTTC	CASSLGREVDEQFF
NA	TRBV29-1	TRBJ2-7	TRBD2	TGCAGCGTTGAAACTAGCGAGACCTACGAGCAGTACTTC	CSVETSETYEQYF
few	TRBV7-6	TRBJ2-1	NA	TGTGCCAGCAGCTACAGCGGAAGCTCCTACAATGAGCAGTTCTTC	CASSYSGSSYNEQFF
once	TRBV5-4	TRBJ2-5	NA	TGTGCCAGCAGCTCAATCGGAGAGACCCAGTACTTC	CASSSIGETQYF
once	TRBV6-4	TRBJ2-1	NA	TGTGCCAGCAGTGAAGGGGCGGCCCACAATGAGCAGTTCTTC	CASSEGAAHNEQFF
NA	TRBV7-2	TRBJ2-7	TRBD2	TGTGCCAGCAGCGCATTAAGTGGTAGCGGGAGGTTTGGGTACGAGCAGTACTTC	CASSALSGSGRFGYEQYF
NA	TRBV11-1	TRBJ2-1	TRBD2	TGTGCCAGCAGCGGCAGACTAGCGGTATACAATGAGCAGTTCTTC	CASSGRLAVYNEQFF
few	TRBV4-3	TRBJ2-1	TRBD2	TGCGCCAGCAGCCAAGAGAGGGGAGCGGGAGGGGGAATTGGGCAGTTCTTC	CASSQERGAGGGIGQFF